The 10 T cell receptor beta chains presented below share a single source sample, sequenced in a study of glioma-infiltrating T cells. Using RNA template, CDR3s of TCR alpha and beta were amplified with iRepertoire arm-PCR. TCRdb reanalysed the multiplex PCR reads using MiXCR and keeps one entry per CDR3 protein. The data contain approximately 190,000 distinct CDR3 sequences, 32% of them singletons. The sequencing sample was made of glioma tissue, nonneoplastic brain tissue, or PBMCs (not recorded which). The receptors shown here come from a human donor with low-grade glioma or glioblastoma, undergoing nonglioma brain surgery, or in good health (not recorded which).

This clonotype was detected many times. This chain connects TRBV7-9 to TRBJ2-5; the D gene is possibly TRBD2 (5 bases). There are 13 residues in the CDR3. In germline, CDR1 is SEHNR, CDR2 FQNEAQ (reference sequence). V was trimmed by 0 bases and J by 7 bases, leaving 9 bases between them. DNA for the CDR3: TGTGCCAGCAGCTTAGCCACTAGTAGGACCCAGTACTTC. Its translation: CASSLATSRTQYF.

As for this clonotype: A much larger clone lies a single base off, so this may be a read error. The chain joins TRBV19 to TRBJ1-1, with 7 bases aligning to TRBD1. Looked up from germline, CDR1 is LNHDA and CDR2 is SQIVND (reference sequence). Unmatched junction bases numbered 9, after V lost 5 bases and J lost 9 bases. The CDR3 is made up of 13 amino acids. In DNA form, the CDR3 reads TGTGCCAGTAGTCCTCGGGACAGCCTCAAAGCTTTCTTT. This codes for CASSPRDSLKAFF.

The chain carries TRBV9 and TRBJ2-7; the match to TRBD2 covers 8 bases. The CDR3 is made up of 14 amino acids. V lost 3 bases to trimming and J lost 6 bases; unmatched junction nucleotides: 8. Looked up from germline, CDR1 is SGDLS and CDR2 is YYNGEE. CDR3 residues: CASSDGYAGGEQYF. CDR3 DNA: TGTGCCAGCAGCGATGGCTACGCGGGAGGCGAGCAGTACTTC.

In its sample, this clonotype was seen many times. The genes are TRBV6-2 or TRBV6-3 and TRBJ1-1; 7 nucleotides line up with TRBD1. J gave up 0 bases and V 2 bases, and 3 bases lay outside the gene matches. Germline-derived CDR1 and CDR2 are MNHEY and SVGEGT. This CDR3 spans 15 amino acids. CDR3 DNA sequence: TGTGCCAGCAGTTACAGGGGACAGTTGAACACTGAAGCTTTCTTT. The encoded protein is CASSYRGQLNTEAFF.

The chain joins TRBV20-1 to TRBJ2-3, with D possibly being TRBD1 or TRBD2 (5 bases each). V lost 6 bases, J lost 3 bases, and 19 bases lay in between. The CDR3 has 15 amino acids. CDR1 and CDR2 from the germline V gene are DFQATT and SNEGSKA (reference sequence). In DNA form, the CDR3 reads TGCAGTGCCACGCGCCGGGACCACAGGACAGATACGCAGTATTTT. This translates into CSATRRDHRTDTQYF.

Concerning this clonotype: Being one base from a much bigger clone, this may be a read error. V usage is TRBV3-1 and J usage is TRBJ1-4, with a possible D match to TRBD1 (6 bases). The germline gives CDR1 LGHDT, CDR2 YNNKEL (reference sequence). The CDR3 has 15 residues. Here the CDR3 DNA reads TGTTCCAGCAGCCACGCCGGACAGTTAAATGAAAAACTGTTTTTT. It translates to CSSSHAGQLNEKLFF.

This clonotype occurred many times. This chain links TRBV7-9 with TRBJ1-1; D perhaps matches TRBD1 (5 bases). This CDR3 has 16 amino acids. Per germline, CDR1 SEHNR and CDR2 FQNEAQ (reference sequence). Trimming left V 1 base short and J 0 bases short, with 12 bases between. In DNA form, the CDR3 reads TGTGCCAGCAGCTTAGTCCTAGGGGACCTGAACACTGAAGCTTTCTTT. It is translated as CASSLVLGDLNTEAFF.

In this sample, this clonotype turned up once. A much bigger clone sits one base away, suggesting this may be a read error. The chain links TRBV24-1 to TRBJ2-7, with 7 positions matching TRBD1. Germline V gene lookup returns CDR1 KGHDR and CDR2 SFDVKD. There are 13 residues in the CDR3. The CDR3 sequence: CATSDPTGHEQHF. CDR3 nucleotides: TGTGCCACCAGTGACCCGACAGGGCACGAGCAGCACTTC.

This clonotype was seen many times. V gene TRBV10-3 combines with J gene TRBJ2-1; D is perhaps TRBD2 (6 bases). The germline V and J ends were trimmed by 4 bases and 8 bases, with 12 bases remaining between them. Germline-derived CDR1 and CDR2 are ENHRY and SYGVKD. This CDR3 comprises 13 residues. CDR3 protein: CAISAAGTDEQFF. The CDR3 nucleotides are TGTGCCATCAGTGCAGCGGGTACGGATGAGCAGTTCTTC.

This chain joins TRBV9 and TRBJ2-1; D call uncertain. CDR3 length: 15 amino acids. The germline V gene encodes CDR1 SGDLS and CDR2 YYNGEE. Trimming cost V 2 bases and J 2 bases, with 11 bases left between them. CDR3 coding DNA: TGTGCCAGCAGCGTGGGCACCAGTCCCTACAATGAGCAGTTCTTC. It specifies CASSVGTSPYNEQFF.